The next 4 T cell receptor beta chains were all read from a single sample in a study of esophageal squamous cell carcinoma under preoperative chemotherapy. Sample time point: before preoperative PTX-NDP chemotherapy. TCRdb processed the PCR reads anew with MiXCR; each CDR3 protein has one entry. Of fewer than 40,000 distinct CDR3 sequences in the sample, 40% to 60% were seen once. The biological material was taken from a patient given preoperative chemotherapy. The receptors here all came from a human donor with esophageal squamous cell carcinoma. The donor label of this sample is uncertain.

As regards this clonotype: Sequence at one end of the junction differs from germline and may be a read error. The rearrangement uses TRBV7-6 and TRBJ2-5, with D possibly TRBD1 on 6 matching bases. The CDR3 spans 15 residues. Germline V gene lookup returns CDR1 SGHVS and CDR2 FNYEAQ. The CDR3 coding sequence is TGTGCCGGGGGCTTGGGGGCGGGTGACCAAGAGACCCAGTACTTT. This translates into CAGGLGAGDQETQYF.

The chain employs TRBV7-9 and TRBJ1-1; possibly TRBD1 for D (5 bases). Trimming left V 5 bases short and J 1 base short, with 14 bases between. CDR3 length: 15 residues. Looked up from germline, CDR1 is SEHNR and CDR2 is FQNEAQ (reference sequence). CDR3 in amino acids: CASSPYSQGNTEAFF. For the CDR3, the DNA is TGTGCCAGCAGCCCTTATTCCCAGGGGAACACTGAAGCTTTCTTT.

The count of this clonotype is one. The junction does not match germline at one end; this may be a read error. The V call is TRBV6-5, the J call TRBJ2-4; the match to TRBD2 covers 8 bases. CDR1 and CDR2 (germline): MNHEY, SVGAGI. This CDR3 region has 16 residues. The CDR3 bases are TGTGCCAGCAGCGACTCGGGGGGGAGCGCCAAAAACATGCAGTACTTC. Its protein is CASSDSGGSAKNMQYF.

This clonotype is medium-sized by share. The chain combines TRBV7-8 with TRBJ2-7; 10 positions agree with TRBD1. V was pared by 7 bases and J by 2 bases, with 8 bases of the junction left unmatched. The CDR3 spans 15 residues. Germline V gene sequence: CDR1 SGHVS, CDR2 FQNEAQ. The chain's CDR3 is CASTRGQGGPYEQYF. CDR3 DNA: TGTGCCAGCACCAGAGGACAGGGGGGTCCCTACGAGCAGTACTTC.